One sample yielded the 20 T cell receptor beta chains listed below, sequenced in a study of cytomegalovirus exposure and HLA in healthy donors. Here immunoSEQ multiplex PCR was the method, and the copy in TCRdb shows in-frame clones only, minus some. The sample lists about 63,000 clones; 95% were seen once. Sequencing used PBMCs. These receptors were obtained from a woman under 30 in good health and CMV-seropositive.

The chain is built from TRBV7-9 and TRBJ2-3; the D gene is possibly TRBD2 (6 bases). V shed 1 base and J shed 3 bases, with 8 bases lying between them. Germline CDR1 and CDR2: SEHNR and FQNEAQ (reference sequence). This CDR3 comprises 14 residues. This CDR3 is CASSLDRETDTQYF. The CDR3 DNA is TGTGCCAGCAGCTTAGATCGGGAGACAGATACGCAGTATTTT. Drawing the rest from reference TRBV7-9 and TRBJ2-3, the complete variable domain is DTGVSQNPRHKITKRGQNVTFRCDPISEHNRLYWYRQTLGQGPEFLTYFQNEAQLEKSRLLSDRFSAERPKGSFSTLEIQRTEQGDSAMYLCASSLDRETDTQYFGPGTRLTVL.

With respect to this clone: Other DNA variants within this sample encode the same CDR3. This CDR3 is CASSLNRGSYEQYF. DNA of the CDR3: TGTGCCAGCAGCTTGAACAGGGGGTCCTACGAGCAGTACTTC. The J gene is TRBJ2-7, the V gene TRBV7-2; TRBD1 agrees at 8 bases. V lost 3 bases to trimming and J lost 1 base; unmatched junction nucleotides: 2. This CDR3 comprises 14 residues. Germline CDR1 reads SGHTA; CDR2 reads FQGNSA.

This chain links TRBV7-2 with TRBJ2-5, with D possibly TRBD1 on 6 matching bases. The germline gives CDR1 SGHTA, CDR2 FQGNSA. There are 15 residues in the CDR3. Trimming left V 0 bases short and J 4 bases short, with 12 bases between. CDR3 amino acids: CASSLAGAARETQYF. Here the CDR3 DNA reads TGTGCCAGCAGCTTAGCGGGGGCCGCAAGAGAGACCCAGTACTTC.

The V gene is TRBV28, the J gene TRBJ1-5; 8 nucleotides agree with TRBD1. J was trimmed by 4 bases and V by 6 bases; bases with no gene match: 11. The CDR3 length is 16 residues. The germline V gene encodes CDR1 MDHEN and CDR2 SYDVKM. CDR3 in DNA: TGTGCCAGCAGCGGACAGGGTGGGTTTGGGAATCAGCCCCAGCATTTT. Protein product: CASSGQGGFGNQPQHF.

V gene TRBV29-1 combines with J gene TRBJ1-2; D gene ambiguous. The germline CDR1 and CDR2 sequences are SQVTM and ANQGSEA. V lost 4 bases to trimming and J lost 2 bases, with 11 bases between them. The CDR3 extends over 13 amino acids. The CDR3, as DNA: TGCAGCGTTGCCTTATTCCAGAACTATGGCTACACCTTC. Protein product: CSVALFQNYGYTF. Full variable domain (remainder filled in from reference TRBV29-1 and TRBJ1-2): SAVISQKPSRDICQRGTSLTIQCQVDSQVTMMFWYRQQPGQSLTLIATANQGSEATYESGFVIDKFPISRPNLTFSTLTVSNMSPEDSSIYLCSVALFQNYGYTFGSGTRLTVV.

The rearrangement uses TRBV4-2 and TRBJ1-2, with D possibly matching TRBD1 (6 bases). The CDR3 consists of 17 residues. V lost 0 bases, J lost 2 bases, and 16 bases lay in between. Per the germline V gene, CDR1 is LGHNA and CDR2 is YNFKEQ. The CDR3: CASSQDRGNEDNYGYTF. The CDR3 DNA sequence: TGTGCCAGCAGCCAAGATAGGGGGAATGAGGACAACTATGGCTACACCTTC.

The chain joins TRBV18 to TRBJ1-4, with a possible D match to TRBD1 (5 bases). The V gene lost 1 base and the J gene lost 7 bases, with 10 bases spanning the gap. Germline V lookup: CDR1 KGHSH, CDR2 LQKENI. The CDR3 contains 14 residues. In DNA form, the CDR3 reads TGTGCCAGCTCACCACTGCTAGGGGCTGAAAAACTGTTTTTT. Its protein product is CASSPLLGAEKLFF.

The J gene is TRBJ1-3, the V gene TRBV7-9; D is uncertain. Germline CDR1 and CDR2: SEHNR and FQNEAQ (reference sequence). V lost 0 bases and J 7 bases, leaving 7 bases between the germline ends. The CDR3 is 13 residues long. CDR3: CASSLALGNTIYF. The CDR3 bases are TGTGCCAGCAGCTTAGCGCTCGGGAACACCATATATTTT.

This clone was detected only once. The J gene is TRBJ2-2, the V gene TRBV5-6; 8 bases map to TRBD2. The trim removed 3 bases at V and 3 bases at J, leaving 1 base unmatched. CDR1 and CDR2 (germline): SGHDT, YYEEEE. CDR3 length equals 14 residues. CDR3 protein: CASSSGGYTGELFF. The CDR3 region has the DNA TGTGCCAGCAGCTCGGGGGGGTACACCGGGGAGCTGTTTTTT.

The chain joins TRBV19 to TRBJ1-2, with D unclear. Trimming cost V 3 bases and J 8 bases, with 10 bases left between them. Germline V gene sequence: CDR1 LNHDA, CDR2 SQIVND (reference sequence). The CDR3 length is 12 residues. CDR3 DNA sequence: TGTGCCAGTAGTATTCCACTTGTGGGCTACACCTTC. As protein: CASSIPLVGYTF.

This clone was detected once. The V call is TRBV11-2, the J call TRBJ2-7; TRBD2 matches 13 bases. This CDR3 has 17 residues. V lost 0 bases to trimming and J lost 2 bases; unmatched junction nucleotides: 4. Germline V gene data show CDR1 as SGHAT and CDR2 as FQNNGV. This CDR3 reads CASSLDETSGGPYEQYF. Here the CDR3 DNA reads TGTGCCAGCAGCTTAGATGAGACTAGCGGGGGGCCCTACGAGCAGTACTTC.

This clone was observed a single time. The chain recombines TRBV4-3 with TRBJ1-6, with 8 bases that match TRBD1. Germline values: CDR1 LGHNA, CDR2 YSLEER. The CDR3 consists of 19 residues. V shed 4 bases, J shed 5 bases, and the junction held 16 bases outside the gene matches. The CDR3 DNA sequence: TGCGCCAGCAGCCCCCAATTACTAGAACAGGGGGAAAATAATTCACCCCTCCACTTT. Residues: CASSPQLLEQGENNSPLHF.

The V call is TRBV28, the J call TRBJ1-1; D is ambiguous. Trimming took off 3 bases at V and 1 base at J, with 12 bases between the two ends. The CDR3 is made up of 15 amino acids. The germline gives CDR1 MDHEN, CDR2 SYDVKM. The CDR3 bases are TGTGCCAGCAGTTTCGACTATACAGCGAACACTGAAGCTTTCTTT. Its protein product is CASSFDYTANTEAFF.

The CDR3 DNA sequence: TGTGCCAGCAGCCCACACAGGGATAATCAGCCCCAGCATTTT. Amino acid sequence: CASSPHRDNQPQHF. The chain couples TRBV2 to TRBJ1-5; the D gene is possibly TRBD1 (6 bases). The CDR3 runs 14 residues. The ends were cut back, 6 bases at V and 4 bases at J, with 13 bases in the middle. CDR1 is SNHLY and CDR2 is FYNNEI in the germline V gene.

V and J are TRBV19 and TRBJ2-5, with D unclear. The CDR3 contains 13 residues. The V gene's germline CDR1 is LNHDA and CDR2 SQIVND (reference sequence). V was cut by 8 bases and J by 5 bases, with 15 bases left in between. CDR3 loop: CASSANGAETQYF. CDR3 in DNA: TGTGCCAGTTCGGCTAATGGAGCGGAGACCCAGTACTTC.

CDR3 sequence reads: CACGVVSAVSSSYEQYF. In DNA, the CDR3 is TGTGCCTGTGGGGTGGTCTCAGCGGTGTCGAGCTCCTACGAGCAGTACTTC. The gene calls are TRBV30 and TRBJ2-7, with D possibly being TRBD2 (5 bases). CDR1 and CDR2 (germline): GTSNPN, SVGIG (reference sequence). CDR3 length: 17 residues. V was shortened by 6 bases and J by 0 bases, with 24 bases between the two germline ends. The whole variable domain, filled in from reference TRBV30 and TRBJ2-7, reads SQTIHQWPATLVQPVGSPLSLECTVEGTSNPNLYWYRQAAGRGLQLLFYSVGIGQISSEVPQNLSASRPQDRQFILSSKKLLLSDSGFYLCACGVVSAVSSSYEQYFGPGTRLTVT.

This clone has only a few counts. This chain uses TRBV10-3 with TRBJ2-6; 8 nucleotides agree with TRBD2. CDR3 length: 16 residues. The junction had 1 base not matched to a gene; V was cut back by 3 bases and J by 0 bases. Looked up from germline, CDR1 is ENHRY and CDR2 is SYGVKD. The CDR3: CAISDSGSSGANVLTF. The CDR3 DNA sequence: TGTGCCATCAGTGACAGCGGGAGCTCTGGGGCCAACGTCCTGACTTTC.

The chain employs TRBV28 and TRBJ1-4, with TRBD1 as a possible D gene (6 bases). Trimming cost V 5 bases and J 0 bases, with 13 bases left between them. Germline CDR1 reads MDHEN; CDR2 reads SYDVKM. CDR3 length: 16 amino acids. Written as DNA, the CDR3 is TGTGCCAGCAGTCCCGACAGGTTCTCAACTAATGAAAAACTGTTTTTT. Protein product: CASSPDRFSTNEKLFF. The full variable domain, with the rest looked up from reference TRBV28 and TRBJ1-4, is DVKVTQSSRYLVKRTGEKVFLECVQDMDHENMFWYRQDPGLGLRLIYFSYDVKMKEKGDIPEGYSVSREKKERFSLILESASTNQTSMYLCASSPDRFSTNEKLFFGSGTQLSVL.

This CDR3 reads CASSRGTSGTYEQYF. The CDR3 DNA follows: TGTGCCAGCAGCCGAGGGACTAGCGGAACCTACGAGCAGTACTTC. The V gene is TRBV4-2, the J gene TRBJ2-7, with 11 bases matching TRBD2. The germline V gene encodes CDR1 LGHNA and CDR2 YNFKEQ. The CDR3 spans 15 residues. Trimming took 4 bases from V and 2 from J; bases not matched to a gene: 4.

The CDR3 loop reads CASSSGTANNEQFF. DNA of the CDR3: TGCGCCAGCAGCAGTGGGACAGCGAACAATGAGCAGTTCTTC. The chain recombines TRBV5-1 with TRBJ2-1, with TRBD1 matching 7 bases. CDR3 length equals 14 residues. The V and J ends lost 4 bases and 5 bases, in that order; junction bases with no gene match: 6. The V gene's germline CDR1 is SGHRS and CDR2 YFSETQ.